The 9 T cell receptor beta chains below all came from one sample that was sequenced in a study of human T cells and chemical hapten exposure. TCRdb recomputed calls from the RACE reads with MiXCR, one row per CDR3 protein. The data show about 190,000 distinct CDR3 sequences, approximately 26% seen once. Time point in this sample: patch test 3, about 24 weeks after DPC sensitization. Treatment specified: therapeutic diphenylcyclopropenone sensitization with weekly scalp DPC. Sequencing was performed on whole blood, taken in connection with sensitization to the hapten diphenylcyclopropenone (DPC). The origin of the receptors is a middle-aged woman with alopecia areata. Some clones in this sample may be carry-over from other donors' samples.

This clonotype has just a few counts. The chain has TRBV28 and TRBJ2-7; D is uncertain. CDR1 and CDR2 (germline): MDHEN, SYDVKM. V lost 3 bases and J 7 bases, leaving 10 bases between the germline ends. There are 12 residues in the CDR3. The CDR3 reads CASSFSGWEQYF. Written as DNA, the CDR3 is TGTGCCAGCAGTTTTTCCGGTTGGGAGCAGTACTTC.

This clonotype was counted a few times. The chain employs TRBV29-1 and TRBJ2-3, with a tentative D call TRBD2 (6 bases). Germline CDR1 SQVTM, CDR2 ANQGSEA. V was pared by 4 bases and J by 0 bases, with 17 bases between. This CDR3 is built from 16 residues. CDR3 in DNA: TGCAGCGTTGCTGCTCGGGGAGGATCTAGCACAGATACGCAGTATTTT. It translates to CSVAARGGSSTDTQYF.

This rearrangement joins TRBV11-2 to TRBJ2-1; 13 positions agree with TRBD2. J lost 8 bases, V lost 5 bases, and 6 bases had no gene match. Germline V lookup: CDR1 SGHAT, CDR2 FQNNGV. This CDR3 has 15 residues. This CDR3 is CASSLGLAGAHEQFF. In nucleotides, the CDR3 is TGTGCCAGCAGCCTAGGACTAGCGGGAGCCCATGAGCAGTTCTTC.

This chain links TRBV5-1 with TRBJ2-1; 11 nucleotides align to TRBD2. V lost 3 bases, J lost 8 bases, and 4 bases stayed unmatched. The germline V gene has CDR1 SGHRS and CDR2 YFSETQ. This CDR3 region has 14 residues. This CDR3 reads CASSSTSGSYEQFF. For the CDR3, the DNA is TGCGCCAGCAGCTCCACTAGCGGGAGCTATGAGCAGTTCTTC.

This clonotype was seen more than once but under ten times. The CDR3 here is CASSQEGTGPQGYTF. DNA of the CDR3: TGTGCCAGCAGCCAAGAGGGGACAGGTCCACAGGGCTACACCTTC. The V call is TRBV4-2, the J call TRBJ1-2, with 8 bases identical to TRBD1. The CDR3 is made up of 15 amino acids. Unmatched junction bases numbered 8, after V lost 0 bases and J lost 8 bases. The germline CDR1 and CDR2 sequences are LGHNA and YNFKEQ.

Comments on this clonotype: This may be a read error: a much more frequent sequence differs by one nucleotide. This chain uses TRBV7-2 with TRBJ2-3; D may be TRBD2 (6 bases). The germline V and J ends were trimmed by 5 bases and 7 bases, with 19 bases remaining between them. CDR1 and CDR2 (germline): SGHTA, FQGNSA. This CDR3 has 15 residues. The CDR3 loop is CASSPLAETVNTQYF. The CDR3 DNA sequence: TGTGCCAGCAGCCCCTTAGCGGAAACTGTAAATACGCAGTATTTT.

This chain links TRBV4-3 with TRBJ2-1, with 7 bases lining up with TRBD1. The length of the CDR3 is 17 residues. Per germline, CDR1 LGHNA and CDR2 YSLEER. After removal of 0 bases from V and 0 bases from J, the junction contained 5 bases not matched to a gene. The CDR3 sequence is CASSQEFRGSSYNEQFF. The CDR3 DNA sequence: TGCGCCAGCAGCCAAGAGTTCAGGGGGAGCTCCTACAATGAGCAGTTCTTC.

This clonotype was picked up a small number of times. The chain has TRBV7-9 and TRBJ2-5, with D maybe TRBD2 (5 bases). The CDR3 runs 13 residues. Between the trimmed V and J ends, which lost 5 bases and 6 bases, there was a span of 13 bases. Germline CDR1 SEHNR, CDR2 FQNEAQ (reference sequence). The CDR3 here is CASSRGTMKTQYF. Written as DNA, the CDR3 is TGTGCCAGCAGCCGGGGAACAATGAAGACCCAGTACTTC.

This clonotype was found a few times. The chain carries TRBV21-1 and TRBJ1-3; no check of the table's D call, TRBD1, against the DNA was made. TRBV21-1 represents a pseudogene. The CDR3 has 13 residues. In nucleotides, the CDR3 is TGTGCCAGCCTCGGGGGGCCCGGAAACACCATATATTTT. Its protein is CASLGGPGNTIYF.